This section outlines one TCR beta chain sequence together with its context. This specimen belongs to a study of control samples from healthy donors and cancer patients. Assay used: immunoSEQ multiplex PCR; TCRdb lists only in-frame clones, some missing. Here the sample spans 88,000 or so clones, approximately 94% being singletons. The CDR3 runs 15 residues. V was trimmed by 1 base and J by 5 bases, leaving 15 bases between them. CDR1 is SGDLS and CDR2 is YYNGEE in the germline V gene. This receptor was taken from a young woman in good health. The source material was blood. This sequence joins TRBV9 and TRBJ1-2; the D is unclear. CDR3 amino acids: CASSVLSGVPYGYTF. In DNA form, the CDR3 reads TGTGCCAGCAGCGTACTATCTGGGGTTCCTTATGGCTACACCTTC.